This T cell receptor (beta chain) was sequenced for a study of cytomegalovirus exposure and HLA in healthy donors. TCRdb keeps only in-frame clones here, not all; method: immunoSEQ multiplex PCR. The repertoire consists of over 110,000 clones, with about 87% occurring once and the leading ten covering approximately 10%. The CDR3 consists of 14 residues. Germline V gene data show CDR1 as MDHEN and CDR2 as SYDVKM. Trimming removed 6 bases at V and 0 bases at J, with 11 bases between. V and J are TRBV28 and TRBJ1-2; weak D call: TRBD1 (6 bases). The source material was PBMCs. The sequence came from a man aged 18 to 35 in good health and CMV-seropositive. The CDR3 DNA sequence: TGTGCCAGCAGCCAGGACAGAGCTAACTATGGCTACACCTTC. Translated, it gives CASSQDRANYGYTF.